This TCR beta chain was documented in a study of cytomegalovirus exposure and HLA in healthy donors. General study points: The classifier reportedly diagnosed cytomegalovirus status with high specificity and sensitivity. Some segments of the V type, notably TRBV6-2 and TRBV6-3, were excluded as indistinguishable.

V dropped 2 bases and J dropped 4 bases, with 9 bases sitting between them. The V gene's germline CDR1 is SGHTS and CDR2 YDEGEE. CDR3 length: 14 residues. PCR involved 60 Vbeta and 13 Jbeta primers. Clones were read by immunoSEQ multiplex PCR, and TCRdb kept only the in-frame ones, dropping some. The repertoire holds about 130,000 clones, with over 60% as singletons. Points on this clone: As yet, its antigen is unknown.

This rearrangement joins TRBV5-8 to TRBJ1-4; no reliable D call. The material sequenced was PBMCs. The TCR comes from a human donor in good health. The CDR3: CASSLGRLNEKLFF. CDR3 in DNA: TGTGCCAGCAGCTTAGGGAGACTTAATGAAAAACTGTTTTTT.